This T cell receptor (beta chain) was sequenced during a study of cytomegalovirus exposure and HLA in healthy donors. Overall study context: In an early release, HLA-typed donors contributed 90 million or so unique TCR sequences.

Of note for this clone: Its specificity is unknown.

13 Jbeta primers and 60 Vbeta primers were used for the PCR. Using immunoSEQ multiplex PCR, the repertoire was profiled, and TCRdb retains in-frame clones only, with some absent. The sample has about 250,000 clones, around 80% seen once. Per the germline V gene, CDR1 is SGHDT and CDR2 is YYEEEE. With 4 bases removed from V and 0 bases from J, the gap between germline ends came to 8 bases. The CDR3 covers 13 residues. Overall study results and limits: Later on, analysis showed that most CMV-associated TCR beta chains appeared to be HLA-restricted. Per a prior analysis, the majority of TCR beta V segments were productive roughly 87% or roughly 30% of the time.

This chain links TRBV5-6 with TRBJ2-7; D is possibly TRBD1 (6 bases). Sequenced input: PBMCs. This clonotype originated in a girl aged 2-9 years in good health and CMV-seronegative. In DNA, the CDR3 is TGTGCCAGCAGCAAAGGGGGCTCCTACGAGCAGTACTTC. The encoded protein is CASSKGGSYEQYF.